The sequence of this TCR beta chain was determined in a study of beta chain features in type 1 diabetes. General observations from the study: The naive, central memory and Treg TCRB repertoires of patients appeared to be more similar to one another than those of healthy donors. Shortening that was moderate but significant affected the TCRB CDR3s of Type 1 diabetes patients in all four CD4+ subsets.

This clone appeared once. Its matching antigen is unknown. Within the sample, other DNA sequences also encode this same CDR3. Expressed TCRB transcripts were sequenced because the isolated RNA had all been reverse transcribed beforehand. The table came from immunoSEQ multiplex PCR; TCRdb's copy has only in-frame clones and leaves some out. The sample consists of a few hundred thousand clones, about 26% of them appearing once. Stem cell-like memory, regulatory, central memory and naive CD4+ cells were sorted via CD45RO/CCR7/CD25/CD127/CD95/CD27. The CDR3 is made up of 14 amino acids. Germline V CDR1 and CDR2: SGHRS, YFSETQ. V was pared by 4 bases and J by 3 bases, with 12 bases between.

Sequences were obtained from central memory CD4+ T cells from blood. The rearrangement joins TRBV5-1 to TRBJ2-3, with D possibly being TRBD2 (6 bases). The TCR originated in a man aged 25-45 years in good health. This chain's CDR3 is CASSLGTGTDTQYF. CDR3 sequence (DNA): TGCGCCAGCAGCCTAGGGACTGGTACAGATACGCAGTATTTT.